This T cell receptor beta chain stems from a study of tumor-infiltrating lymphocytes in primary liver carcinoma. Overall study: Each of the samples returned roughly 3.65 to 7.5 million productive TCRbeta reads (a yield similar across tissue types). Study outcomes and limitations: Only about 7.5-24% of top clones appeared in all five tumor regions. When set against blood, tumors had a significantly higher top-250-clone fraction (p = 0.039).

The germline V gene encodes CDR1 SGHAT and CDR2 FQDESV (reference sequence). The length of the CDR3 is 13 residues. Remarks on this clonotype: Its antigen is currently unknown.

From about 19-30 mg of unsorted bulk tissue, DNA and RNA were co-extracted together. Samples were taken from five separate regions (per tumor). Making TCR beta cDNA involved around 500 ng total RNA and a constant-region primer. Slightly modified ARM-PCR, run as three nested multiplex PCR rounds, produced the TCR beta libraries. Rounds one and two of PCR, each of about 10 cycles, were primed with TRBV1-TRBV30 forward primers and a C-beta reverse primer. TCRdb itself ran the multiplex PCR reads through MiXCR, one entry per CDR3 protein. The sample has tens of thousands of distinct CDR3 sequences, approximately 70% seen once.

The TCR sequence derives from a man aged 35-49 years with primary liver carcinoma and hepatitis B virus infection. This chain links TRBV11-1 with TRBJ1-6; TRBD1 might be the D (5 bases). Sequenced: liver tumor tissue from sampling region 2. Subset described: tumor region T2, inferior pole. The CDR3 protein is CTSSWTLVSPLHF. DNA of the CDR3: TGTACGAGCAGCTGGACACTGGTTTCACCCCTCCACTTT.